A single sample is the source of the 14 T cell receptor beta chains below, sequenced in a study of T cell responses to AZD1222 COVID-19 vaccine. Produced via immunoSEQ multiplex PCR; TCRdb's table is partial and in-frame only. The table lists some 90,000 clones, 80% to 90% of them singletons. Source: peripheral blood, taken on day 0 of AZD1222 vaccination. These receptors were taken from an adult in good health.

This clone has just a few counts. The chain links TRBV10-3 to TRBJ2-1, with D perhaps TRBD2 (5 bases). The CDR3 spans 13 residues. Trimming cost V 10 bases and J 6 bases, with 16 bases left between them. Germline lookup yields CDR1 ENHRY and CDR2 SYGVKD. This CDR3 reads CATATGYGNEQFF. CDR3 bases: TGTGCCACGGCGACGGGGTATGGCAATGAGCAGTTCTTC.

This chain links TRBV3-1 (or the pseudogene TRBV3-2) with TRBJ2-7; 8 bases agree with TRBD2. This CDR3 contains 16 residues. Germline CDR1 reads LGHDT; CDR2 reads YNNKEL (reference sequence). After removal of 1 base from V and 2 bases from J, the junction contained 7 bases not matched to a gene. CDR3 DNA sequence: TGTGCCAGCAGCCAAGGGGCCAGCGGGAGCGCCTACGAGCAGTACTTC. It yields the protein CASSQGASGSAYEQYF.

This rearrangement joins TRBV19 to TRBJ2-3; maybe TRBD2 (7 bases). This CDR3 has 12 residues. Germline V gene data show CDR1 as LNHDA and CDR2 as SQIVND (reference sequence). The V and J ends lost 8 bases and 2 bases respectively, with 8 bases between them. The CDR3 coding sequence is TGTGCCAGTGGGGGGGCCACAGATACGCAGTATTTT. It yields the protein CASGGATDTQYF.

This clone has only one observation. This chain links TRBV5-1 with TRBJ2-1; 10 nucleotides agree with TRBD2. This CDR3 spans 18 amino acids. CDR1 and CDR2 (germline): SGHRS, YFSETQ. The V gene end was trimmed by 4 bases and the J gene end by 1 base; junction bases not matched to a gene: 11. The CDR3 sequence is CASSPRTSGFVSYNEQFF. CDR3 nucleotide sequence: TGCGCCAGCAGCCCCCGGACTAGCGGATTCGTATCCTACAATGAGCAGTTCTTC.

The chain recombines TRBV30 with TRBJ1-4; perhaps TRBD1 as D (5 bases). There are 13 residues in the CDR3. Trimming cost V 8 bases and J 4 bases, with 14 bases left between them. The germline CDR1 and CDR2 sequences are GTSNPN and SVGIG (reference sequence). This CDR3 reads CALGAALNEKLFF. The CDR3 region has the DNA TGTGCCCTAGGGGCAGCCCTTAATGAAAAACTGTTTTTT.

The chain is built from TRBV13 and TRBJ2-7, with no clear D. Germline lookup yields CDR1 PRHDT and CDR2 FYEKMQ (reference sequence). Between the trimmed V and J ends, which lost 1 base and 0 bases, there was a span of 7 bases. The CDR3 covers 14 residues. The CDR3 reads CASSLEQTSYEQYF. As DNA, the CDR3 is TGTGCCAGCAGCTTAGAACAGACCTCCTACGAGCAGTACTTC.

V usage is TRBV10-3 and J usage is TRBJ2-3; D perhaps matches TRBD1 (7 bases). The V gene lost 10 bases and the J gene lost 0 bases, with 17 bases spanning the gap. The CDR3 contains 15 residues. CDR1 is ENHRY, CDR2 SYGVKD, per germline. In nucleotides, the CDR3 is TGTGCCACCAACACAGGGGCGGGGAGCACAGATACGCAGTATTTT. Translated, it gives CATNTGAGSTDTQYF.

V and J are TRBV4-1 and TRBJ2-5; no reliable D call. Germline-derived CDR1 and CDR2 are MGHRA and YSYEKL. Between the trimmed V and J ends, which lost 0 bases and 5 bases, there was a span of 13 bases. The CDR3 has 15 amino acids. This CDR3 reads CASSQDGFPWETQYF. Written as DNA, the CDR3 is TGCGCCAGCAGCCAAGATGGATTTCCCTGGGAGACCCAGTACTTC.

V usage is TRBV28 and J usage is TRBJ1-1; D call uncertain. This CDR3 contains 14 residues. Looked up from germline, CDR1 is MDHEN and CDR2 is SYDVKM. The ends were cut back, 3 bases at V and 0 bases at J, with 8 bases in the middle. CDR3 sequence reads: CASSFGPMNTEAFF. CDR3 in DNA: TGTGCCAGCAGTTTTGGGCCTATGAACACTGAAGCTTTCTTT.

The rearrangement links TRBV20-1 to TRBJ1-2; D might be TRBD1 (6 bases). The V and J ends lost 6 bases and 3 bases respectively, with 8 bases between them. CDR1 and CDR2 (germline): DFQATT, SNEGSKA (reference sequence). This CDR3 spans 11 amino acids. For the CDR3, the DNA is TGCAGTGCAAGACAGGACTATGGCTACACCTTC. Protein product: CSARQDYGYTF.

V and J are TRBV5-6 and TRBJ1-1, with a weak D call TRBD1 (5 bases). The germline V gene encodes CDR1 SGHDT and CDR2 YYEEEE. The CDR3 loop spans 15 amino acids. The V end was cut by 0 bases, the J end by 0 bases, with 9 bases between. This CDR3 reads CASSLVGRVNTEAFF. CDR3 in DNA: TGTGCCAGCAGCTTGGTAGGCAGGGTGAACACTGAAGCTTTCTTT.

V gene TRBV9 combines with J gene TRBJ2-7; tentatively, D is TRBD2 (5 bases). The V gene lost 4 bases and the J gene lost 7 bases, with 15 bases spanning the gap. The CDR3 length is 13 residues. Germline lookup yields CDR1 SGDLS and CDR2 YYNGEE. The CDR3 nucleotides are TGTGCCAGCAGCTTCCAGACGGGCGGGGAGCAGTACTTC. Amino acids: CASSFQTGGEQYF. Full variable domain (remainder filled in from reference TRBV9 and TRBJ2-7): DSGVTQTPKHLITATGQRVTLRCSPRSGDLSVYWYQQSLDQGLQFLIQYYNGEERAKGNILERFSAQQFPDLHSELNLSSLELGDSALYFCASSFQTGGEQYFGPGTRLTVT.

The chain couples TRBV9 to TRBJ1-1, with a weak D call TRBD1 (6 bases). Between the trimmed V and J ends, which lost 4 bases and 14 bases, there was a span of 27 bases. This CDR3 comprises 15 residues. Germline V gives CDR1 SGDLS, CDR2 YYNGEE. In nucleotides, the CDR3 is TGTGCCAGCAGCCCTCTCCTGGGGGGCCCCGCCGCAGAGTTCTTT. Residues: CASSPLLGGPAAEFF.

In nucleotides, the CDR3 is TGCAGCGTTGCAGCGATGGGACAGAGGGGAGAGACCCAGTACTTC. This gives the protein CSVAAMGQRGETQYF. This sequence joins TRBV29-1 and TRBJ2-5; the match to TRBD1 covers 7 bases. The CDR3 is made up of 15 amino acids. V gave up 4 bases and J gave up 4 bases; unmatched junction bases: 12. Germline V gene data show CDR1 as SQVTM and CDR2 as ANQGSEA.